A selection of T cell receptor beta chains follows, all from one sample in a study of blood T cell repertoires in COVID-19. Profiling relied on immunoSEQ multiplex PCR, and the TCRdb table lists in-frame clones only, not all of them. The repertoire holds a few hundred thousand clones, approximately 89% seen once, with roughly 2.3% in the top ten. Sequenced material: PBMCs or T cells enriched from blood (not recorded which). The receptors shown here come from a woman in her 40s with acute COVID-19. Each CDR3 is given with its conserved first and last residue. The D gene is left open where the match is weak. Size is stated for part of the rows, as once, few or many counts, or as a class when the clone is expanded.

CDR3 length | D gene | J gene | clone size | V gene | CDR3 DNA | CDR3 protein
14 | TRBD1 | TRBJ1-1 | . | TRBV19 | TGTGCCAGTAGGACGGGACAACAGGGGACTGAAGCTTTCTTT | CASRTGQQGTEAFF
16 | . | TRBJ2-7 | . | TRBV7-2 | TGTGCCAGCAGCTATTACCCGGTAGGTCCAACGGGGGAGCAGTACTTC | CASSYYPVGPTGEQYF
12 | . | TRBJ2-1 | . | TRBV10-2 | TGCGCCAGCAGTCAGGACTACAATGAGCAGTTCTTC | CASSQDYNEQFF
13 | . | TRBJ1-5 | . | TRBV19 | TGTGCCAGTAGATGGGGCTCCACCGGACCCCAGCATTTT | CASRWGSTGPQHF
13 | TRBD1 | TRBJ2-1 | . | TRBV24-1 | TGTGCCACCAGGACAGGGGCCTACAATGAGCAGTTCTTC | CATRTGAYNEQFF
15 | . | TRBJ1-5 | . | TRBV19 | TGTGCCAGTAGTATCGACAGGAATAGCAATCAGCCCCAGCATTTT | CASSIDRNSNQPQHF
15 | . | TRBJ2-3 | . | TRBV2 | TGTGCCAGCAGTGTGGAGGGGTGGGGCACAGATACGCAGTATTTT | CASSVEGWGTDTQYF
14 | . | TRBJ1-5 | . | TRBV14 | TGTGCCAGCAGCCAAACAGGGAACAATCAGCCCCAGCATTTT | CASSQTGNNQPQHF
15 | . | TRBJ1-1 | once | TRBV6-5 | TGTGCCAGCAGTTACTCAAGGACATTGAACACTGAAGCTTTCTTT | CASSYSRTLNTEAFF
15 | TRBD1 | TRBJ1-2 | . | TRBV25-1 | TGTGCCAGCCGCGACGACAGGGTGGCCTCCTATGGCTACACCTTC | CASRDDRVASYGYTF
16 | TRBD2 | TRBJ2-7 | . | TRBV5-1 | TGCGCCAGCAGCCCCGATAGCGGGTCCAGCTCCTACGAGCAGTACTTC | CASSPDSGSSSYEQYF
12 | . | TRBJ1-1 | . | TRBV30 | TGTGCCTGGACGGGGGGAACGACTGAAGCTTTCTTT | CAWTGGTTEAFF
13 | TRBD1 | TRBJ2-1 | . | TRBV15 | TGTGCCACCAGCAGACCCCCGACAGGGCAAAAATTCTTC | CATSRPPTGQKFF
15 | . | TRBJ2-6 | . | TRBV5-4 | TGTGCCAGCAGCGAGAGATTCTCTGGGGCCAACGTCCTGACTTTC | CASSERFSGANVLTF